The T cell receptor (beta chain) described here comes from a study of regulatory T cells in long-lasting Graves disease. CDR3 length equals 16 residues. Per the germline V gene, CDR1 is MNHEY and CDR2 is SVGEGT. V lost 2 bases to trimming and J lost 3 bases, with 17 bases between them. Building of the TCR beta libraries involved iRepertoire HTBI primers and Arm-PCR of CDR3 regions. Authors' data handling: In the combined samples, 62 TRBV and more than 11 TRBJ segments were identified. TCRdb reprocessed the multiplex PCR reads with MiXCR, giving one entry per CDR3 protein. TCRdb's processing, not the study's, gives the V and J calls here. The data contain about 440,000 distinct CDR3 sequences, about 16% of them singletons. To note about this clonotype: Its matching antigen is unknown.

Time point meaning: newly diagnosed GD, antithyroid drugs for less than 3 months. Generation of the TCR library employed RNA extracted from PBMCs. Patients with Graves' disease were diagnosed by American Thyroid Association guidelines. Study findings and constraints: In persistent patients, shared public clonotypes (around 2,500) outnumbered those in new patients (around 1,000).

These sequences were also reported in another study, on T cells in Graves' hyperthyroidism and ophthalmopathy. That investigation notes: Most thyroid-expanded clonotypes above 0.001 were also found in blood.

The starting material was peripheral blood mononuclear cells (PBMCs), obtained at new diagnosis, from a patient treated with antithyroid drugs. J is TRBJ2-7 and V is TRBV6-2 or TRBV6-3; no reliable D call. The clonotype was recovered from a young woman with Graves disease. The CDR3 loop is CASSYIFTQSFYEQYF. CDR3 DNA sequence: TGTGCCAGCAGTTACATCTTCACACAGAGTTTCTACGAGCAGTACTTC.